The present T cell receptor (beta chain) was sequenced within a study of blood T cell repertoires in COVID-19. V dropped 2 bases and J dropped 8; count of bases not matched to a gene: 3. The CDR3 spans 13 residues. The V gene's germline CDR1 is MNHEY and CDR2 SVGEGT. The data were produced by immunoSEQ multiplex PCR, yet TCRdb's version contains in-frame clones alone and is incomplete. The repertoire has roughly 180,000 clones, about 88% of them found once; the top ten carry under 6.5%. This TCR was sampled from a woman in her forties or fifties with COVID-19, enrolled during active disease. The sample was peripheral blood. V is TRBV6-2 or TRBV6-3 and J is TRBJ2-1, with 7 bases identical to TRBD2. CDR3 sequence: CASSYVLADEQFF. Written as DNA, the CDR3 is TGTGCCAGCAGTTACGTTCTAGCGGATGAGCAGTTCTTC.